The subject of this entry is one T cell receptor beta chain. A few counts support this clonotype. It lacks a known antigen. No base quality information exists; no much larger clone differs at one position. These data belong to a study of T-cell memory formation after mild COVID-19 (dated by TCRdb to the early 2020s). About the study as a whole: TCR sequence clusters from the two donors were found to be largely donor specific. Two young, previously healthy adult volunteers, one female and one male, were included in the cohort. Longitudinal TCRalpha and TCRbeta repertoire sequencing tracked T-cell clones expanding and contracting after mild COVID-19 in a couple of donors.

Broader findings and caveats from the paper: The study included only a couple of mild cases, and larger cohorts that include severe cases with pre-infection samples were judged to be necessary. Some responding clones were detected in pre-infection memory, suggesting pre-existing cross-reactive memory T cells joined the SARS-CoV-2 response. Contracting CD4+ clones were found mainly in CM and EM memory subsets, while CD8+ clones were enriched in EMRA. Clones contracting from day 15 to 85 had balanced CD4/CD8 phenotypes, while a second wave expanding from day 15 to 37 was biased towards CD4+. SARS-CoV-2 specificity was not confirmed for the second-wave clones peaking on day 37.

PBMCs were isolated by Ficoll-Paque density gradient centrifugation. Its CDR3 holds 13 amino acids, cysteine through phenylalanine. The sequence is cut down to CDR3 DNA, 39 bases in frame from base 1. A distance of 9 bases separates the germline ends of V and J, which lose 5 bases and 4 bases respectively. The germline V gene encodes CDR1 SGHTA and CDR2 FQGNSA. TCRdb shows the sequencer as Illumina NovaSeq 6000. cDNA libraries for TCRalpha and TCRbeta were prepared by 5'RACE using constant-segment primers, with sample barcodes and unique molecular identifiers added. RNA was extracted from every sample with Trizol reagent. Library amplification was performed in two PCR steps, and a second sample barcode and Illumina TruSeq adapters were introduced in the second step. Sequencing of the libraries was done on an Illumina NovaSeq, producing 2 x 150 bp paired-end reads. In the source study's methods: Reads were demultiplexed and collapsed into UMI-guided consensus sequences with migec v1.2.7. Using mixcr v2.1.11, UMI consensuses were aligned to TRA and TRB V and J templates and then assembled into clonotypes. A clonotype was counted as expanded or contracted only when both edgeR and NoisET called the clonotype significant, with the noise models trained on biological replicates. For edgeR calls, the cutoffs were a false discovery rate-adjusted p below 0.01 and a log2 fold-change threshold of 1. As an exploratory analysis of dynamics, PCA with hierarchical clustering was applied to max-normalized trajectories of the 1000 most abundant clonotypes. Separately sequenced CD4+ and CD8+ repertoires were used to assign a CD4 or CD8 phenotype to each responding clone. TCRdb reran the public reads through fastp at Q25 and MiXCR, keeping productive beta chains. Merged by CDR3 protein, the rows form single entries marked with the most common genes and DNA. TCRdb's processing, not the authors', yielded these V and J calls. The sample yields roughly 280,000 distinct CDR3 sequences; about a sixth were counted once. The top ten clones comprise about a fifth of the sample.

Sample: PBMCs or a T cell subset sorted from them (not recorded which). This chain is built from TRBV7-2 and TRBJ2-1, and the D gene may be TRBD2, 6 bases matching. The TCR comes from a man aged 18 to 29 who had mild COVID-19 (a few samples of this study predate the infection). The sample titles of this study are shuffled in the database, so cell type and time point are left out; the donor was told from shared clones. The CDR3 protein: CASSDGGYNEQFF. The DNA sequence is as follows: TGTGCCAGCAGCGACGGGGGTTACAATGAGCAGTTCTTC.